The clone carrying this T cell receptor beta chain was seen only a few times. This sample was taken from a study of T cell changes during pregnancy in multiple sclerosis. In germline, CDR1 is MNHNS, CDR2 SASEGT. The CDR3 is made up of 14 amino acids. V gave up 5 bases and J gave up 9 bases; unmatched junction bases: 9. Sequenced by immunoSEQ multiplex PCR; TCRdb stores in-frame clones only, minus some. The sample lists about 12,000 clones; 70% to 90% were seen once. The sequencing used CD8+ T cells from peripheral blood mononuclear cells, collected in the second trimester of pregnancy. The receptor's source is a female donor in good health, enrolled as a control in a pregnancy study. The chain carries TRBV6-1 and TRBJ1-5; TRBD1 agrees at 8 bases. The CDR3 spells CASSKTGGPSPQHF. The DNA for the CDR3 is TGTGCCAGCAGTAAAACAGGGGGTCCTTCGCCCCAGCATTTT.